A single TCR beta chain is shown here with its context. As yet, its antigen is unknown. V was clipped by 0 bases and J by 3 bases, with 13 bases between them. Germline assignment: CDR1 MNHEY and CDR2 SMNVEV (reference sequence). The CDR3 has 16 residues. TCRdb re-derived calls from the RT-PCR reads in MiXCR, one entry per CDR3 protein. The sample contains around 530,000 distinct CDR3 sequences, 12% of which appear only once. The data were obtained in a study of response to subunit inactivated influenza vaccine. Study-level findings and limits: Authors suggested seasonal influenza vaccinations each recruit few new T cells.

The clonotype originates from a man in his fifties or sixties who received an inactivated influenza vaccine. The chain links TRBV27 to TRBJ2-3, with D possibly called TRBD1 or TRBD2 (5 bases each). Sequences were derived from PBMCs from blood, sampled on the day of vaccination. CDR3 protein: CASSLSEGWVTDTQYF. The DNA of the CDR3 is TGTGCCAGCAGTTTATCAGAGGGGTGGGTGACAGATACGCAGTATTTT.